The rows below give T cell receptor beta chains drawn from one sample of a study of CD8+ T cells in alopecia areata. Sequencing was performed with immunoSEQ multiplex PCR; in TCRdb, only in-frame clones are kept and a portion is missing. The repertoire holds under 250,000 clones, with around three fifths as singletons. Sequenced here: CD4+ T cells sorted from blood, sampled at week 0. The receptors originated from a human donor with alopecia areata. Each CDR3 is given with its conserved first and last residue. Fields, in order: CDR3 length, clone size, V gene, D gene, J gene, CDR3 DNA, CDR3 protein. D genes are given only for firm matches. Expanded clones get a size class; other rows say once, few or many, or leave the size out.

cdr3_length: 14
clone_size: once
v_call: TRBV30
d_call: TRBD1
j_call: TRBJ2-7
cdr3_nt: TGTGCCTGGAGGCGGGACAGGGGGGCCTACGAGCAGTACTTC
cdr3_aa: CAWRRDRGAYEQYF

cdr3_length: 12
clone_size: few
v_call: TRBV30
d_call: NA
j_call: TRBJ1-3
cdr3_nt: TGTGCCTGGAGTGTACAGGGTAACACCATATATTTT
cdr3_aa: CAWSVQGNTIYF

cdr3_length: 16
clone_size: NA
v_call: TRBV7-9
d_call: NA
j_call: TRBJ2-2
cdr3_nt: TGTGCCAGCAGTTATACCGGGACGGGGAACACCGGGGAGCTGTTTTTT
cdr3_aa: CASSYTGTGNTGELFF

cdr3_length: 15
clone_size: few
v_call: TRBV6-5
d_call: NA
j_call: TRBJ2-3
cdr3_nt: TGTGCCAGCAGCACCGGGCAGCTCGGCACAGATACGCAGTATTTT
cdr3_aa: CASSTGQLGTDTQYF

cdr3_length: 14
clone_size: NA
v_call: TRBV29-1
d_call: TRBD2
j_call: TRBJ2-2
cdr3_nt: TGCAGCTACGAGGCGGGACTAGCATCCGGGGAGCTGTTTTTT
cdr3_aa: CSYEAGLASGELFF

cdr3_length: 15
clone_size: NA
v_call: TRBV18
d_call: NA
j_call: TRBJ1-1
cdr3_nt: TGTGCCAGCTCACCATTGGGGGCGAGGAGCACTGAAGCTTTCTTT
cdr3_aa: CASSPLGARSTEAFF

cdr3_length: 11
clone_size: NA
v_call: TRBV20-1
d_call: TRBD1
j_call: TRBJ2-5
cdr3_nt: TGCAGTGGGTACAGGGGGGAGACCCAGTACTTC
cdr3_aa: CSGYRGETQYF

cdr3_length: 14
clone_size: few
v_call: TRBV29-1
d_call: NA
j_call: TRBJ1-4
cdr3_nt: TGCAGCGTGGCCACGGGGCAGGGTAATGAAAAACTGTTTTTT
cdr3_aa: CSVATGQGNEKLFF

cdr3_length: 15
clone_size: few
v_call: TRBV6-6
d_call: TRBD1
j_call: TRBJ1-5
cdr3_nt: TGTGCCAGCAGTGTCCGGGACAGGGCCGATCAGCCCCAGCATTTT
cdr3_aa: CASSVRDRADQPQHF

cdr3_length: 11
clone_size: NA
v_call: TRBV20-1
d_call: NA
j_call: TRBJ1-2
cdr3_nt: TGCAGTGCTAGTCAGCTCTATGGCTACACCTTC
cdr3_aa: CSASQLYGYTF

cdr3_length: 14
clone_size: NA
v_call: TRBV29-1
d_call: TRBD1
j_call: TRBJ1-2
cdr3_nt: TGCAGCGCCGGGACAGGGGGCGCGGGAAGGGGCTACACCTTC
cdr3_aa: CSAGTGGAGRGYTF

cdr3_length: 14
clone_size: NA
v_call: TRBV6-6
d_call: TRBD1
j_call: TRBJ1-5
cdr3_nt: TGTGCCAGCAGTTTCGACAGGGCGGGGCAGCCCCAGCATTTT
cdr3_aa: CASSFDRAGQPQHF

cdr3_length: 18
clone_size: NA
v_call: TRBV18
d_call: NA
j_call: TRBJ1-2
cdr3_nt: TGTGCCAGCAGTGTTGACTTGGGGGCAGGAAAGAAAAACTATGGCTACACCTTC
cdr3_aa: CASSVDLGAGKKNYGYTF

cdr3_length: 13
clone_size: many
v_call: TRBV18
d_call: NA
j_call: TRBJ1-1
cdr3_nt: TGTGCCAGCTCACCCAATCGGGGAAGGGAGGCTTTCTTT
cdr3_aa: CASSPNRGREAFF

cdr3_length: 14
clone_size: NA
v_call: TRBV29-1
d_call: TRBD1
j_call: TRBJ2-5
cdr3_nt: TGCAGCGTTGAAGATTCAGGGGGCCAAGAGACCCAGTACTTC
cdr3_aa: CSVEDSGGQETQYF

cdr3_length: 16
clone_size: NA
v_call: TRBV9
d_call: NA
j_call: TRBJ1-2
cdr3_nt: TGTGCCAGCAGCGTAGAGGTACAGGGATCCATCTATGGCTACACCTTC
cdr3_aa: CASSVEVQGSIYGYTF

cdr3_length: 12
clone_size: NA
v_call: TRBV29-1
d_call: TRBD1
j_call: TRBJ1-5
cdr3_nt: TGCAGCGCGGGACAGGCCAATCAGCCCCAGCATTTT
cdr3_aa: CSAGQANQPQHF

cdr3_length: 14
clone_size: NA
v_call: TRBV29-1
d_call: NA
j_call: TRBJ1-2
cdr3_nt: TGCAGCGTTGCTCCAGCCGGGGGCTCCTATGGCTACACCTTC
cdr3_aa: CSVAPAGGSYGYTF

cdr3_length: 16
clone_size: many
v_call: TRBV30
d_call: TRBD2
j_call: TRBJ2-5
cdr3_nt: TGTGCCTGGAAAAAGGCTAGCGGCCCGTACCAAGAGACCCAGTACTTC
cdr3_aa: CAWKKASGPYQETQYF

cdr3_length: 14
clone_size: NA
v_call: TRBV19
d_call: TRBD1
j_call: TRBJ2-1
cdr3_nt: TGTGCCAGTAGTCCCGACAGGGGGCGGGGTGAGCAGTTCTTC
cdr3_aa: CASSPDRGRGEQFF

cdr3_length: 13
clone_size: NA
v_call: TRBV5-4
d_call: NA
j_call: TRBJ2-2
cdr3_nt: TGTGCCAGCAGCTCAACAAACACCGGGGAGCTGTTTTTT
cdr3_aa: CASSSTNTGELFF

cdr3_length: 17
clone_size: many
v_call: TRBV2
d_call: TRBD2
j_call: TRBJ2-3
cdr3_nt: TGTGCCAGCAGTCCCCGACTAGCGGGGGACTTCACAGATACGCAGTATTTT
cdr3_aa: CASSPRLAGDFTDTQYF

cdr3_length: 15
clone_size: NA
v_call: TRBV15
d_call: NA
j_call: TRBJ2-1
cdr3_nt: TGTGCCACCAGCAGAGTTCTTTTGGGCGGGATTGAGCAGTTCTTC
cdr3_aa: CATSRVLLGGIEQFF